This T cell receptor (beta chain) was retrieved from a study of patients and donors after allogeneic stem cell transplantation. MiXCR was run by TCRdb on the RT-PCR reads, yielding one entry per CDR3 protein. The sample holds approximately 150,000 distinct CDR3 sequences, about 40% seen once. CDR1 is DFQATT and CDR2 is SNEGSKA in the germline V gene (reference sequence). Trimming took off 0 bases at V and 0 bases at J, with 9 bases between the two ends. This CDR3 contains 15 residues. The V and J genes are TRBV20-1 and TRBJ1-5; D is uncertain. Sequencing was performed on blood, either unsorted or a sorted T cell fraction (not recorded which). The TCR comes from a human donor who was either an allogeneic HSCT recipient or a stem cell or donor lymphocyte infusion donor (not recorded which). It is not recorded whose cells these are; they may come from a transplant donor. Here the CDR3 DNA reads TGCAGTGCTAGAGATACGACTTTTAGCAATCAGCCCCAGCATTTT. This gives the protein CSARDTTFSNQPQHF.